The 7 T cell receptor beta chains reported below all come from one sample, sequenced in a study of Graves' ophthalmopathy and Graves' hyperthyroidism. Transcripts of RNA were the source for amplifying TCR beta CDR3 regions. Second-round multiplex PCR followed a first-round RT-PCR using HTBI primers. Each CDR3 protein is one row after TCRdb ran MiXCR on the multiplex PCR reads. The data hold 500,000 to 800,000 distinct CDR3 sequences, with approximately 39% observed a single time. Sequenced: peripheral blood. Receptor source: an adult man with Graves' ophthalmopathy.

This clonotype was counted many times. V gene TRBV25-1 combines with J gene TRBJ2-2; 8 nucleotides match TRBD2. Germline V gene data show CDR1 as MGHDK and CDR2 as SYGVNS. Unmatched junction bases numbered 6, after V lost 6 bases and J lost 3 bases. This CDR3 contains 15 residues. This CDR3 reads CASRRSGGHTGELFF. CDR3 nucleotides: TGTGCCAGCAGAAGGAGCGGGGGTCACACCGGGGAGCTGTTTTTT.

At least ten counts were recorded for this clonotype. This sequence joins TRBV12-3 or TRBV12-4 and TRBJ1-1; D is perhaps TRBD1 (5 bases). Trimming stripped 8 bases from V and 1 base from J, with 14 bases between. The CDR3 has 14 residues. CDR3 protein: CASAPRGQNTEAFF. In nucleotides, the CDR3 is TGTGCCAGCGCCCCCCGGGGCCAGAACACTGAAGCTTTCTTT.

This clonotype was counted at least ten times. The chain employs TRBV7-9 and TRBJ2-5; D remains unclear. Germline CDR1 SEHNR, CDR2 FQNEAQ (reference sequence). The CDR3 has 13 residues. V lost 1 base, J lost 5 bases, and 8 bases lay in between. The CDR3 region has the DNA TGTGCCAGCAGCTTAGAGTTAGGGGAGACCCAGTACTTC. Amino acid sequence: CASSLELGETQYF.

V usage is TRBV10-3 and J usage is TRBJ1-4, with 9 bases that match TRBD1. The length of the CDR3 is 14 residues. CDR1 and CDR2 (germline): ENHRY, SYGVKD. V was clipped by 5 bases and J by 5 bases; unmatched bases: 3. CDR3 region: CAISPGTGNEKLFF. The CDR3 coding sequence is TGTGCCATCAGTCCCGGGACAGGGAATGAAAAACTGTTTTTT.

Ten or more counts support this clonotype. CDR3 sequence reads: CASSYSRVGELFF. CDR3 bases: TGTGCCAGCAGTTACTCGAGAGTCGGGGAGCTGTTTTTT. The V gene is TRBV6-6, the J gene TRBJ2-2; D uncertain. In germline, CDR1 is MNHNY, CDR2 SVGAGI (reference sequence). The V end was cut by 0 bases, the J end by 7 bases, with 6 bases between. The CDR3 extends over 13 amino acids.

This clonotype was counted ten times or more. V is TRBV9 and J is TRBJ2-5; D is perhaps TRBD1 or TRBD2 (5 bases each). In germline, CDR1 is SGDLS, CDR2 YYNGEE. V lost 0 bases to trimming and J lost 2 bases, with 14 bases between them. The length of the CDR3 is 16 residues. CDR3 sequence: CASSVAQGGSQETQYF. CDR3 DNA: TGTGCCAGCAGCGTAGCGCAGGGCGGGTCTCAAGAGACCCAGTACTTC.

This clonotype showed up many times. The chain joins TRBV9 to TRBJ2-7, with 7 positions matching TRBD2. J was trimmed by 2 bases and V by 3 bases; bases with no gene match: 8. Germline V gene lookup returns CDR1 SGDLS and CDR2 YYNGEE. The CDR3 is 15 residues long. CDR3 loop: CASSAGGSGTYEQYF. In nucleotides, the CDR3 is TGTGCCAGCAGCGCCGGGGGGAGCGGCACCTACGAGCAGTACTTC.